The 14 T cell receptor beta chains presented below share a single source sample, sequenced in a study of cytomegalovirus exposure and HLA in healthy donors. The PCR was carried out with 60 Vbeta primers and 13 Jbeta primers. Profiled with immunoSEQ multiplex PCR; TCRdb holds only in-frame clones, not every one. The data show 210,000 or so clones, 78% seen once. Sequencing was carried out using PBMCs. Source of these receptors: a boy younger than 18 in good health and CMV-seronegative.

This clone was picked up a small number of times. This same CDR3 is encoded by further DNA sequences in the sample. The chain carries TRBV7-2 and TRBJ2-3; 7 bases fit TRBD2. The V gene end was trimmed by 2 bases and the J gene end by 1 base; junction bases not matched to a gene: 3. CDR1 is SGHTA and CDR2 is FQGNSA in the germline V gene. The CDR3 is 15 residues long. CDR3 nucleotides: TGTGCCAGCAGCTTACGCGGGAGTGGCACAGATACGCAGTATTTT. Its protein product is CASSLRGSGTDTQYF.

This clone has only one observation. This chain joins TRBV28 and TRBJ1-5; D remains ambiguous. CDR1 is MDHEN and CDR2 is SYDVKM in the germline V gene. Trimming stripped 7 bases from V and 0 bases from J, with 10 bases between. This CDR3 is 14 amino acids long. CDR3: CASKEGHSNQPQHF. CDR3 DNA: TGTGCCAGCAAGGAGGGCCATAGCAATCAGCCCCAGCATTTT.

This chain uses TRBV7-2 with TRBJ2-3; no clear D. Germline V gene data show CDR1 as SGHTA and CDR2 as FQGNSA. The CDR3 runs 13 residues. The V gene lost 4 bases and the J gene lost 2 bases, with 7 bases spanning the gap. The CDR3 reads CASSSSYTDTQYF. In nucleotides, the CDR3 is TGTGCCAGCAGCTCGAGTTACACAGATACGCAGTATTTT. The whole variable domain, filled in from reference TRBV7-2 and TRBJ2-3, reads GAGVSQSPSNKVTEKGKDVELRCDPISGHTALYWYRQSLGQGLEFLIYFQGNSAPDKSGLPSDRFSAERTGGSVSTLTIQRTQQEDSAVYLCASSSSYTDTQYFGPGTRLTVL.

The rearrangement uses TRBV2 and TRBJ2-1, with 7 bases aligning to TRBD2. J gave up 7 bases and V 6 bases, and 9 bases lay outside the gene matches. The CDR3 extends over 14 amino acids. Germline CDR1 and CDR2: SNHLY and FYNNEI. CDR3 protein: CASSGTISWNEQFF. The CDR3 coding sequence is TGTGCCAGCAGCGGGACTATCTCTTGGAATGAGCAGTTCTTC.

V and J are TRBV7-9 and TRBJ2-4, with TRBD2 matching over 7 bases. The CDR3 spans 16 residues. V dropped 2 bases and J dropped 3; count of bases not matched to a gene: 7. Germline V gene data show CDR1 as SEHNR and CDR2 as FQNEAQ (reference sequence). The CDR3 protein is CASSLMVGGSKNIQYF. The DNA of the CDR3 is TGTGCCAGCAGCTTAATGGTGGGAGGGAGCAAAAACATTCAGTACTTC.

This clone has just a few counts. The CDR3 loop is CASSLRAGSTDTQYF. The CDR3 DNA reads as TGTGCCAGCAGCTTAAGAGCAGGGAGCACAGATACGCAGTATTTT. The chain employs TRBV7-3 and TRBJ2-3, with D perhaps matching TRBD1 (5 bases). Germline V gene lookup returns CDR1 SGHTA and CDR2 FQGTGA. The ends were cut back, 1 base at V and 0 bases at J, with 8 bases in the middle. The CDR3 is 15 amino acids.

This clone was detected once. The V and J genes are TRBV19 and TRBJ2-3; 14 bases map to TRBD2. The germline V gene encodes CDR1 LNHDA and CDR2 SQIVND (reference sequence). The CDR3 totals 16 residues. With 6 bases clipped from V and 2 bases from J, the junction kept 4 bases outside the gene matches. The chain's CDR3 is CASRGLAGGNTDTQYF. The CDR3 nucleotides are TGTGCCAGTAGAGGACTAGCGGGAGGCAACACAGATACGCAGTATTTT.

The V call is TRBV4-1, the J call TRBJ1-1; 9 bases are shared with TRBD1. The length of the CDR3 is 16 residues. The ends lost 5 bases at V and 0 bases at J; junction bases unmatched: 7. The germline gives CDR1 MGHRA, CDR2 YSYEKL. The CDR3 spells CASSKGTGKMNTEAFF. DNA of the CDR3: TGCGCCAGCAGCAAAGGGACAGGGAAAATGAACACTGAAGCTTTCTTT.

The chain joins TRBV13 to TRBJ2-2; D gene unclear. Looked up from germline, CDR1 is PRHDT and CDR2 is FYEKMQ (reference sequence). The CDR3 sequence is 16 residues long. With 2 bases removed from V and 0 bases from J, the gap between germline ends came to 10 bases. The CDR3 nucleotides read TGTGCCAGCAGCTTACGGCCCAGGCCGAACACCGGGGAGCTGTTTTTT. The encoded protein is CASSLRPRPNTGELFF.

In DNA form, the CDR3 reads TGCGCCAGCAGCCCTGCGTATAATTCACCCCTCCACTTT. Protein product: CASSPAYNSPLHF. This sequence joins TRBV5-1 and TRBJ1-6; D is undetermined. The germline V gene encodes CDR1 SGHRS and CDR2 YFSETQ. Trimming pared 4 bases from V and 4 bases from J, leaving 6 bases between. The CDR3 runs 13 residues.

There are a few counts of this clone. In DNA, the CDR3 is TGTGCCTGGGGGACAGCACCCTACGAGCAGTACTTC. Amino acids: CAWGTAPYEQYF. The V call is TRBV30, the J call TRBJ2-7, with 7 bases lining up with TRBD1. The germline V gene encodes CDR1 GTSNPN and CDR2 SVGIG (reference sequence). This CDR3 is 12 amino acids long. V shed 5 bases and J 2 bases; nucleotides not matched to a gene: 3. The whole variable domain, remainder taken from reference TRBV30 and TRBJ2-7, is SQTIHQWPATLVQPVGSPLSLECTVEGTSNPNLYWYRQAAGRGLQLLFYSVGIGQISSEVPQNLSASRPQDRQFILSSKKLLLSDSGFYLCAWGTAPYEQYFGPGTRLTVT.

The chain joins TRBV5-1 to TRBJ1-2, with a tentative D call TRBD1 (6 bases). Germline CDR1 and CDR2: SGHRS and YFSETQ. The CDR3 runs to 14 residues. Trimming removed 1 base from V and 5 bases from J, with 12 bases in between. The CDR3 DNA reads as TGCGCCAGCAGCTTGACTACAGGGTCTTATGGCTACACCTTC. It encodes CASSLTTGSYGYTF.

This chain uses TRBV7-9 with TRBJ2-2; 9 bases match TRBD1. Losses at the gene ends were 5 bases for V and 6 bases for J; bases not matched to a gene: 4. This CDR3 has 14 residues. CDR1 SEHNR and CDR2 FQNEAQ come from the germline V gene (reference sequence). CDR3 in amino acids: CASSPRTGAGELFF. CDR3 in DNA: TGTGCCAGCAGCCCCCGGACAGGGGCCGGGGAGCTGTTTTTT.

The V call is TRBV29-1, the J call TRBJ1-2; possible D gene TRBD1, 6 bases. The CDR3 contains 12 residues. V was trimmed by 2 bases and J by 8 bases, leaving 12 bases between them. Germline V gives CDR1 SQVTM, CDR2 ANQGSEA. CDR3 sequence reads: CSVERGGGGYTF. The CDR3 DNA is TGCAGCGTTGAAAGAGGGGGGGGCGGCTACACCTTC.